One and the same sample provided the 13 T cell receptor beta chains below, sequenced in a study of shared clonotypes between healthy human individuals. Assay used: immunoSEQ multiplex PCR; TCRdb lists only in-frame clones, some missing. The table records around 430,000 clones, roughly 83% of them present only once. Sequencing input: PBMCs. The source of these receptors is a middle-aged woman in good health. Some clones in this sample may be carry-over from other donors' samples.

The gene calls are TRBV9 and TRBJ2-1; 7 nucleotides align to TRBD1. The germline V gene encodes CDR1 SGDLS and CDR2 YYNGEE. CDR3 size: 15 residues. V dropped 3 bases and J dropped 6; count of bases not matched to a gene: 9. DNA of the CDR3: TGTGCCAGCAGCGGACCCTCGACAGGGTTCAATGAGCAGTTCTTC. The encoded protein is CASSGPSTGFNEQFF.

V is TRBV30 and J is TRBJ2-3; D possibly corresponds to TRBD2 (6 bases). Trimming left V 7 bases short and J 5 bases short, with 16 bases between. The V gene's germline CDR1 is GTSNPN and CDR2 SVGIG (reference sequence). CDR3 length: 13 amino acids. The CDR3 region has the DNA TGTGCCTTCGACCGGGCTAGCGTAGATACGCAGTATTTT. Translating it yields CAFDRASVDTQYF.

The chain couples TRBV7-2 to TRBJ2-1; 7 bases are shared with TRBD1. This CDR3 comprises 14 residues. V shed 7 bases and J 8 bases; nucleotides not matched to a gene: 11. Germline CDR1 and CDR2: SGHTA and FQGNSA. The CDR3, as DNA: TGTGCCAGCACTTTGGGGACAGCCTTCGATGAGCAGTTCTTC. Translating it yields CASTLGTAFDEQFF.

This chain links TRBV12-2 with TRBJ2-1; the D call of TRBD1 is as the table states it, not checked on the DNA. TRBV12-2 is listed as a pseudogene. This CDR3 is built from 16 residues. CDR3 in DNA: TGTGCAAGTCGCGCCCGACAGGTTCCAGGGGACAATGAGCAGTTCTTC. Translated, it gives CASRARQVPGDNEQFF.

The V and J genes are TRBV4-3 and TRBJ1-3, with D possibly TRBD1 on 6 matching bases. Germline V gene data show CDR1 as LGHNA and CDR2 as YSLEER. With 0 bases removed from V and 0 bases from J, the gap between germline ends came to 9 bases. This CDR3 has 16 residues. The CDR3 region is CASSQDRGHSGNTIYF. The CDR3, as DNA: TGCGCCAGCAGCCAAGACAGGGGCCACTCTGGAAACACCATATATTTT.

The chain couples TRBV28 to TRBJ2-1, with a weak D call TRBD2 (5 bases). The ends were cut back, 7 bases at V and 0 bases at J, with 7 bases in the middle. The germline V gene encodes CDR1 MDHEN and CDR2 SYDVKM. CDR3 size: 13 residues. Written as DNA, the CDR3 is TGTGCCAGCACTGAGGGCTCCTACAATGAGCAGTTCTTC. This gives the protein CASTEGSYNEQFF.

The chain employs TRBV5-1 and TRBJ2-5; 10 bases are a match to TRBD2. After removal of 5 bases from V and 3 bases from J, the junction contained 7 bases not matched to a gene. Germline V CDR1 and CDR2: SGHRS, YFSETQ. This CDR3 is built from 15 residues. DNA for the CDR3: TGCGCCAGCAGATATGCCGGGACTAGCGAAGAGACCCAGTACTTC. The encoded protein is CASRYAGTSEETQYF.

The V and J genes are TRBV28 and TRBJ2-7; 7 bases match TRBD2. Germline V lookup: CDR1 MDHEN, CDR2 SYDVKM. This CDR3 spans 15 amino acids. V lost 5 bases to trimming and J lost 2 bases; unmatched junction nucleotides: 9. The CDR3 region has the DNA TGTGCCAGCAGTCTCCCCGGGACTACAACCTACGAGCAGTACTTC. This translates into CASSLPGTTTYEQYF.

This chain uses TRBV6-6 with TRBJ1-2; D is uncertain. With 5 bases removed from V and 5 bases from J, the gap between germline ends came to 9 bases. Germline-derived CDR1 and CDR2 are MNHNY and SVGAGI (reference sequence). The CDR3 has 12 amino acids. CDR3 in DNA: TGTGCCAGCAGTCCCGACTGGTATGGCTACACCTTC. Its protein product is CASSPDWYGYTF.

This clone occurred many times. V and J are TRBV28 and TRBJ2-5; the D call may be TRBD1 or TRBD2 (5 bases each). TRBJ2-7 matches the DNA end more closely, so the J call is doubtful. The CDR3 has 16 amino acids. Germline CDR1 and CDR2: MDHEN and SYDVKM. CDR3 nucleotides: TGTGCCAGCAGTTCCAGGGACCCTCCCTCTGAGTTCGAGCAGTACTTC. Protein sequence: CASSSRDPPSEFEQYF.

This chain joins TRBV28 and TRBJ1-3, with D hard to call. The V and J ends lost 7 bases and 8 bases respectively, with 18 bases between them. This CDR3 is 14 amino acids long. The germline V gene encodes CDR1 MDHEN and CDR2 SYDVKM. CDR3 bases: TGTGCCAGCAATACGCGACACGGAGTAGACACCATATATTTT. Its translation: CASNTRHGVDTIYF.

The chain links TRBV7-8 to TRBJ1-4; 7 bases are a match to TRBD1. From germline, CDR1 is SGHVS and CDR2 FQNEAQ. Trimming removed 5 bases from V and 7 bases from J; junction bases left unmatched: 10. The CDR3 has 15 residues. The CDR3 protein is CASSPRDSIGEKLFF. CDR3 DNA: TGTGCCAGCAGCCCACGGGACAGCATTGGTGAAAAACTGTTTTTT.

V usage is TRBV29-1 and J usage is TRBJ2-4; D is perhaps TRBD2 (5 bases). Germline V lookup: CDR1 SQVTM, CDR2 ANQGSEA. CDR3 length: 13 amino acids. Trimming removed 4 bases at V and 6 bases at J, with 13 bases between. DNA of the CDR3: TGCAGCGTTGGAGGGTTGGTTGGAAACATTCAGTACTTC. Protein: CSVGGLVGNIQYF.